Listed here is a single TCR beta chain. This clonotype was counted at least ten times. Its antigen has not been determined. Qualities for individual bases were not recorded, and no much larger clone is one base off. CDR1 and CDR2 were assigned from the germline V gene as MNHEY and SVGEGT. The CDR3 goes from the cysteine to the phenylalanine over 13 residues. Only CDR3 DNA is held: 39 bases, read in frame from base 1. V is cut back by 9 bases and J by 3 bases, with 3 bases in the junction unmatched. The data were produced on an Illumina NovaSeq 6000. TCR cDNA was synthesized by 5'RACE template switching, which introduced a universal primer site and unique molecular identifiers. Priming of cDNA synthesis was performed from both the TCR alpha and TCR beta constant segments. Library amplification used two PCR steps, and the second PCR step added sample barcodes and sequencing adapters. Sequencing of libraries was done on Illumina HiSeq 2500 (2x100 bp) or NovaSeq (2x150 bp). From the authors' description of their analysis: Demultiplexing of reads and collapsing into UMI consensus sequences were performed with MIGEC, and V(D)J alignment was carried out with MiXCR. Clonotypes responding to the vaccine were identified with edgeR on replicate PBMC samples, with the criteria of FDR below 0.01 and a log2 fold change above 5 up to day 15. Each bulk clonotype was labeled CD4 or CD8 based on which sequenced repertoire, CD4 or CD8, contained the clonotype at higher abundance. Using fastp trimming at Q25 and MiXCR clonotype assembly, TCRdb reanalyzed the public sequencing data and kept in-frame beta chains. Rows matching on CDR3 protein sequence are summarized as one entry with the most common DNA and genes. These V and J calls are TCRdb output, not the study's own analysis. The sample table shows hundreds of thousands of distinct CDR3 sequences, and approximately 4% are seen once. The ten largest clonotypes hold under 30% of the sample.

The treatment or condition label of this sample denotes: live attenuated yellow fever vaccine strain. Two biological replicates of bulk PBMCs were collected at each blood-draw timepoint. A standard Ficoll-Paque protocol was used to isolate PBMCs from peripheral blood. TriZol was used to extract RNA from bulk PBMCs, CD4 and CD8 fractions, and dextramer-positive and dextramer-negative fractions. The data stem from a study of T cells after yellow fever vaccination (dated by TCRdb to about 2019). Regarding the study in general: Libraries from fractions with low cell numbers were prepared with the SMART-Seq v4 Ultra Low Input RNA kit. To follow T-cell clones before and after primary and booster YFV17D yellow fever vaccination, bulk TCR alpha and beta repertoires were sequenced over time. Two healthy male donors, one aged 18 to 30 and one aged 30 to 40 years, were included in the cohort. Blood samples were taken at several timepoints before and after primary and secondary immunization, and bulk PBMC replicates and cell subsets were isolated.

The paper as a whole reports these results and caveats: Compared with the primary T-cell response, the secondary T-cell response was weaker but faster, peaking on day 5 rather than day 15. A small share of clonotypes occurred in both CD4 and CD8 compartments, likely arising from convergent recombination. Most clones expanded after primary vaccination were re-detected after the booster (96% of CD4 and approximately 89% of CD8), suggesting broad memory maintenance. The study included only a couple of donors, which limits how far the findings can be generalized. Because abundant contaminating clonotypes from the bulk population could be contained in FACS-sorted repertoires, computational filtering was required.

The V and J genes are TRBV6-2 or TRBV6-3 and TRBJ1-5; 9 junctional bases match TRBD1. The receptor's source is a man between 18 and 35 years old who received the YFV17D yellow fever vaccine. The material sequenced was PBMCs, taken 5 days after the yellow fever booster vaccination. The CDR3 region has the sequence CASRDRVNQPQHF. The DNA sequence is TGTGCCAGTCGGGACAGGGTCAATCAGCCCCAGCATTTT.